The source of this TCR beta chain is a study of PD-L1 blockade in urothelial cancer. Study as a whole: Researchers found blood samples held a median of roughly 140,000 T cells.

Findings and limits, study-wide: Below-median pretreatment blood TCR clonality was associated with improved progression-free and overall survival.

Time point denoted: peripheral blood 6 weeks after treatment start. All patients handed over anywhere from 1 to 8 samples, pretreatment and on-treatment. As regards this clone: Its antigen is as yet unknown.

There are 15 residues in the CDR3. Trimming removed 3 bases from V and 3 bases from J; junction bases left unmatched: 10. From germline, CDR1 is GTSNPN and CDR2 SVGIG (reference sequence). The data were produced by immunoSEQ multiplex PCR, yet TCRdb's version contains in-frame clones alone and is incomplete. The sample has 41,000 or so clones, roughly 85% seen once. The origin of this receptor is a man in his 70s with urothelial cancer. The rearrangement uses TRBV30 and TRBJ1-1; the match to TRBD1 covers 7 bases. Sequencing was performed on PBMCs, taken around atezolizumab (anti-PD-L1) treatment. CDR3 in amino acids: CAWRGNRGWDTEAFF. Written as DNA, the CDR3 is TGTGCCTGGAGGGGAAACAGGGGATGGGACACTGAAGCTTTCTTT.